A selection of T cell receptor beta chains follows, all from one sample in a study of identical twins. TCRdb processed the 5' RACE reads anew with MiXCR; each CDR3 protein has one entry. The sample lists 550,000 to 700,000 distinct CDR3 sequences; around 20% were seen once. The data were also submitted as part of a second study, on T cells expressing NK-cell markers.

The sample was PBMCs. These receptors all stem from a woman between 18 and 29 years old in good health. The conserved cysteine and the conserved F or W are not part of the CDR3 here.

V	J	CDR3
TRBV3-1	TRBJ2-1	ASSQVSADRSNEQF
TRBV29-1	TRBJ2-3	SVRPQGQSTDTQY
TRBV20-1	TRBJ2-3	SARGPGGYSDTQY
TRBV20-1	TRBJ2-3	SARFSDTQY
TRBV5-1	TRBJ2-1	ASSYRTSGGEQF
TRBV27	TRBJ2-7	ASSWGGTEQY
TRBV20-1	TRBJ2-3	SAKTPGNPVGY
TRBV6-5	TRBJ1-1	ASILGAGSLAF
TRBV20-1	TRBJ2-5	SAERLTGTDQETQY
TRBV19	TRBJ2-1	ASSIGGRAEQF
TRBV27	TRBJ2-7	ASSPRTSGIYEQY
TRBV10-2	TRBJ2-3	ASSEALAGVPDTQY
TRBV5-6	TRBJ2-1	ASSSNPGNEQF
TRBV28	TRBJ2-7	ASGVATESAPYEQY
TRBV18	TRBJ2-1	ASSPHPGYNEQF
TRBV29-1	TRBJ2-2	SVFWRNTGELF
TRBV2	TRBJ2-1	AAATPSYNEQF
TRBV10-3	TRBJ2-7	AISEVAGYEQY
TRBV4-1	TRBJ2-2	ASSRDPPGLNTGELF
TRBV6-1	TRBJ1-2	ASRDRLTGGYGYT
TRBV20-1	TRBJ2-1	SARDQGLANYNEQF
TRBV2	TRBJ2-5	ASKGTGETQY